This T cell receptor beta chain comes out of a study of blood T cells in healthy people across ages. Findings and caveats of the study: Age advanced and TCR beta diversity per million T cells fell, roughly linearly. It was held that the diversity estimates obtained from one million T cells were underestimates.

The donors, all healthy, were Caucasians living in Russia, aged roughly 6 to 100. For this clonotype: Its antigen remains unidentified.

With 0 bases removed from V and 5 bases from J, the gap between germline ends came to 17 bases. In germline, CDR1 is SGHRS, CDR2 YFSETQ. The CDR3 has 16 residues. Next came a second PCR, run for about 6 to 12 cycles, which used a sample-barcoded 5' primer along with a J-beta primer mix. MiXCR, run by TCRdb on the 5' RACE reads, gives a single entry per CDR3 protein. Among hundreds of thousands of distinct CDR3 sequences listed, about 53% were seen once. Sequencing was done on a sample of blood. This chain joins TRBV5-1 and TRBJ2-5; D may be TRBD2 (6 bases). The clonotype comes from a man aged 80 or over in good health. CDR3: CASSLGVGSIVETQYF. The CDR3 DNA reads as TGCGCCAGCAGCTTGGGAGTCGGGAGTATCGTCGAGACCCAGTACTTC.